This T cell receptor (beta chain) was sequenced during a study of blood T cell repertoires in COVID-19. The overall study: PBMCs, B-cell-depleted T cells, or T cells were the source of the cDNA or gDNA that made up the material.

Data came from immunoSEQ multiplex PCR; TCRdb stores just in-frame clones and leaves some out. The sample holds 300,000 or so clones, around 90% seen once. With 2 bases removed from V and 0 bases from J, the gap between germline ends came to 12 bases. This CDR3 has 16 amino acids. Per germline, CDR1 LNHDA and CDR2 SQIVND (reference sequence). The recovered donors of Cohort 3 showed two negative PCRs, clearance, or symptom resolution. Sequencing input: PBMCs or T cells enriched from blood (not recorded which). The receptor was derived from a young woman who had recovered from COVID-19. This rearrangement joins TRBV19 to TRBJ2-3; possibly TRBD2 for D (5 bases). The CDR3 sequence: CASSISGGYSTDTQYF. CDR3 in DNA: TGTGCCAGTAGTATAAGTGGCGGGTATAGCACAGATACGCAGTATTTT.